This T cell receptor beta chain stems from a study of cytomegalovirus exposure and HLA in healthy donors. Study-wide results and caveats: A list of 150 or so TCR beta chains associated with cytomegalovirus was given.

On this clone: Its antigen is unidentified.

PCR employed 60 Vbeta and 13 Jbeta primers. Produced via immunoSEQ multiplex PCR; TCRdb's table is partial and in-frame only. The repertoire includes around 150,000 clones, about two thirds of them detected once, and under 5.5% sits in the top ten. Everyone who donated was a healthy bone marrow donor. The germline V gene encodes CDR1 SGHDT and CDR2 YYEEEE. The V gene lost 3 bases and the J gene lost 8 bases, with 15 bases spanning the gap. The CDR3 is 15 residues long. This receptor was identified in a middle-aged man in good health and CMV-seropositive. The V call is TRBV5-6, the J call TRBJ1-6; possibly TRBD1 for D (6 bases). Sequencing was performed on PBMCs. The CDR3 here is CASSSTGGEYSPLHF. In DNA, the CDR3 is TGTGCCAGCAGCTCGACAGGAGGCGAATATTCACCCCTCCACTTT.